This T cell receptor beta chain was documented in a study of shared T cell receptors in the human thymus. The data were produced by immunoSEQ multiplex PCR, yet TCRdb's version contains in-frame clones alone and is incomplete. The table shows more than 300,000 clones, with around 93% occurring only once. Between the trimmed V and J ends, which lost 0 bases and 8 bases, there was a span of 9 bases. CDR3 length: 13 residues. CDR1 SGHAT and CDR2 FQNNGV come from the germline V gene. This chain links TRBV11-2 with TRBJ2-3; D might be TRBD2 (5 bases). This sequence originates from a human donor. Sequenced input: thymocytes. The CDR3 sequence: CASSLEQGGTQYF. The DNA for the CDR3 is TGTGCCAGCAGCTTAGAACAAGGAGGTACGCAGTATTTT. Using reference TRBV11-2 and TRBJ2-3 for the parts outside the CDR3, the full variable domain is EAGVAQSPRYKIIEKRQSVAFWCNPISGHATLYWYQQILGQGPKLLIQFQNNGVVDDSQLPKDRFSAERLKGVDSTLKIQPAKLEDSAVYLCASSLEQGGTQYFGPGTRLTVL.